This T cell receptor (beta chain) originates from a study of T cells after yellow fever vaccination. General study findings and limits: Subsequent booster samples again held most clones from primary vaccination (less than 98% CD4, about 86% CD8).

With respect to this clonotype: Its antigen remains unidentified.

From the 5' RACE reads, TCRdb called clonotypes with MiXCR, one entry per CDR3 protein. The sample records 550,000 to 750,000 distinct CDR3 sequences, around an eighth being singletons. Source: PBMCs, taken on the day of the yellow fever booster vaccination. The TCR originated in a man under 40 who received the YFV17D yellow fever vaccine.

Written as DNA, the CDR3 is TGCGCCAGCAGCTCAGGGGCGAGCTCTGGGGCCAACGTCCTGACTTTC. Amino acids: CASSSGASSGANVLTF. The chain recombines TRBV5-1 with TRBJ2-6, with D tentatively TRBD1 (6 bases). Looked up from germline, CDR1 is SGHRS and CDR2 is YFSETQ. Deletions cut 3 bases from V and 0 bases from J, with 10 bases between. The CDR3 has 16 residues.